Listed here are 21 T cell receptor beta chains from one sample, sequenced in a study of shared clonotypes between healthy human individuals. The method was immunoSEQ multiplex PCR; TCRdb's version includes in-frame clones alone and lacks a portion of them. This sample has roughly 1.5 million clones, with 98% found just once. The sequenced material came from naive CD4+ T cells sorted from blood. Regarding subset: CD45RA+ positively selected. The receptors derive from a man younger than 40 in good health.

Worth noting for this clone: Different DNA sequences within this sample yield the same CDR3. V is TRBV7-9 and J is TRBJ2-7; D is possibly TRBD1 or TRBD2 (5 bases each). The CDR3 spans 13 residues. Per the germline V gene, CDR1 is SEHNR and CDR2 is FQNEAQ (reference sequence). Between the trimmed V and J ends, which lost 5 bases and 2 bases, there was a span of 10 bases. CDR3 protein: CASSRDRAYEQYF. Here the CDR3 DNA reads TGTGCCAGCAGCAGGGACCGAGCCTACGAGCAGTACTTC. Full variable domain (remainder filled in from reference TRBV7-9 and TRBJ2-7): DTGVSQNPRHKITKRGQNVTFRCDPISEHNRLYWYRQTLGQGPEFLTYFQNEAQLEKSRLLSDRFSAERPKGSFSTLEIQRTEQGDSAMYLCASSRDRAYEQYFGPGTRLTVT.

The chain has TRBV6-1 and TRBJ2-1; D is ambiguous. V lost 6 bases and J lost 0, with 6 bases in between. This CDR3 contains 13 residues. Germline values: CDR1 MNHNS, CDR2 SASEGT. CDR3 in amino acids: CASRTSSYNEQFF. CDR3 coding DNA: TGTGCCAGCAGGACGAGCTCCTACAATGAGCAGTTCTTC.

The V and J genes are TRBV19 and TRBJ2-1; TRBD1 aligns across 8 bases. The germline V gene encodes CDR1 LNHDA and CDR2 SQIVND (reference sequence). The CDR3 consists of 16 residues. The junction had 10 bases not matched to a gene; V was cut back by 6 bases and J by 3 bases. This CDR3 reads CASRLTDRDGYNEQFF. CDR3 DNA sequence: TGTGCCAGTAGGCTAACGGACAGGGACGGCTACAATGAGCAGTTCTTC.

The chain joins TRBV5-1 to TRBJ2-3; D uncertain. CDR3 size: 14 residues. Germline assignment: CDR1 SGHRS and CDR2 YFSETQ. The V gene lost 3 bases and the J gene lost 2 bases, with 10 bases spanning the gap. The DNA for the CDR3 is TGCGCCAGCAGCTCGGGTCGCCCCACAGATACGCAGTATTTT. Translation gives CASSSGRPTDTQYF.

This chain joins TRBV6-4 and TRBJ2-7; D is unclear. Trimming shortened V by 6 bases and J by 0 bases, and 15 bases separated the two germline ends. CDR3 length equals 15 residues. Germline V CDR1 and CDR2: MRHNA, SNTAGT. CDR3 sequence: CASSSHRLSSYEQYF. The CDR3 DNA sequence: TGTGCCAGCAGCTCACATCGACTCAGCTCCTACGAGCAGTACTTC.

The count of this clone is one. The chain couples TRBV9 to TRBJ1-2, with 11 bases lining up with TRBD1. With 3 bases clipped from V and 8 bases from J, the junction kept 9 bases outside the gene matches. Germline assignment: CDR1 SGDLS and CDR2 YYNGEE. The CDR3 is made up of 15 amino acids. CDR3 residues: CASSASGQGAQGYTF. The DNA of the CDR3 is TGTGCCAGCAGCGCCTCAGGACAGGGGGCTCAAGGCTACACCTTC.

The gene calls are TRBV5-1 and TRBJ2-7, with TRBD2 matching over 8 bases. The CDR3 is 15 amino acids. The V gene's germline CDR1 is SGHRS and CDR2 YFSETQ. V dropped 1 base and J dropped 3; count of bases not matched to a gene: 6. CDR3 nucleotide sequence: TGCGCCAGCAGCTTGCGGGCGGGAGGCCTCTACGAGCAGTACTTC. Translated, it gives CASSLRAGGLYEQYF.

The chain has TRBV30 and TRBJ1-3; unclear D gene. Germline V gene data show CDR1 as GTSNPN and CDR2 as SVGIG (reference sequence). This CDR3 contains 14 residues. The V and J ends lost 2 bases and 7 bases respectively, with 15 bases between them. For the CDR3, the DNA is TGTGCCTGGAGTCCGGCGGACGGTGGGAACACCATATATTTT. Its protein is CAWSPADGGNTIYF.

This chain connects TRBV10-3 to TRBJ1-1, with D hard to call. Trimming shortened V by 5 bases and J by 11 bases, and 12 bases separated the two germline ends. This CDR3 is 11 amino acids long. Germline V gene data show CDR1 as ENHRY and CDR2 as SYGVKD. The CDR3: CAISSTGSAFF. DNA for the CDR3: TGTGCCATCAGTTCCACGGGATCCGCTTTCTTT.

The sample holds one count of this clone. The chain is built from TRBV29-1 and TRBJ2-7; possibly TRBD2 for D (5 bases). Germline V gene sequence: CDR1 SQVTM, CDR2 ANQGSEA. V was cut by 4 bases and J by 3 bases, with 13 bases left in between. The CDR3 has 13 amino acids. The CDR3 sequence is CSVGQDLVYEQYF. DNA for the CDR3: TGCAGCGTTGGTCAGGACTTAGTCTACGAGCAGTACTTC.

The chain joins TRBV18 to TRBJ1-2; D gene ambiguous. Germline assignment: CDR1 KGHSH and CDR2 LQKENI. This CDR3 spans 13 amino acids. Trimming removed 3 bases from V and 3 bases from J, with 8 bases in between. CDR3 sequence (DNA): TGTGCCAGCTCACCGGCCGACTACTATGGCTACACCTTC. Translating it yields CASSPADYYGYTF.

CDR3 coding DNA: TGTGCCAGCAGTTTTCTTCGGAGTAGCGCGGGTACTATTCCCTACGAGCAGTACTTC. This translates into CASSFLRSSAGTIPYEQYF. The chain uses TRBV28 and TRBJ2-7, with TRBD2 as a possible D gene (5 bases). The CDR3 covers 19 residues. The V end was cut by 3 bases, the J end by 2 bases, with 26 bases between. In germline, CDR1 is MDHEN, CDR2 SYDVKM.

The chain couples TRBV7-2 to TRBJ1-4; D is uncertain. Germline CDR1 SGHTA, CDR2 FQGNSA. This CDR3 comprises 15 residues. Trimming shortened V by 3 bases and J by 5 bases, and 13 bases separated the two germline ends. CDR3: CASSLYRGGNEKLFF. In DNA form, the CDR3 reads TGTGCCAGCAGCTTGTACCGGGGTGGCAATGAAAAACTGTTTTTT.

V gene TRBV7-3 combines with J gene TRBJ2-5; TRBD2 might be the D (5 bases). The CDR3 loop spans 17 amino acids. V was trimmed by 2 bases and J by 4 bases, leaving 20 bases between them. CDR1 is SGHTA and CDR2 is FQGTGA in the germline V gene. The CDR3 DNA reads as TGTGCCAGCAGCTTATTCGGTACCCGGGCTAGCACAGAGACCCAGTACTTC. This gives the protein CASSLFGTRASTETQYF.

This chain links TRBV5-4 with TRBJ2-1; 11 bases match TRBD2. Germline assignment: CDR1 SGHNT and CDR2 YYREEE (reference sequence). The CDR3 contains 16 residues. Trimming cost V 1 base and J 4 bases; bases outside gene matches: 4. The CDR3: CASSLPGTSGYNEQFF. CDR3 coding DNA: TGTGCCAGCAGCTTGCCCGGGACTAGCGGTTACAATGAGCAGTTCTTC.

The V call is TRBV6-5, the J call TRBJ1-1, with TRBD1 matching over 7 bases. The CDR3 has 13 amino acids. With 6 bases clipped from V and 6 bases from J, the junction kept 7 bases outside the gene matches. Looked up from germline, CDR1 is MNHEY and CDR2 is SVGAGI. This CDR3 reads CASSTTRGSEAFF. Written as DNA, the CDR3 is TGTGCCAGCAGCACAACCAGGGGGTCTGAAGCTTTCTTT.

On this clone: Different DNA sequences within this sample yield the same CDR3. The chain uses TRBV5-1 and TRBJ2-5; D not certain. Germline V gives CDR1 SGHRS, CDR2 YFSETQ. V was cut by 2 bases and J by 1 base, with 6 bases left in between. The CDR3 length is 13 residues. This CDR3 is CASSFGAQETQYF. The CDR3 DNA reads as TGCGCCAGCAGCTTCGGCGCCCAAGAGACCCAGTACTTC. The full variable domain, with the rest looked up from reference TRBV5-1 and TRBJ2-5, is KAGVTQTPRYLIKTRGQQVTLSCSPISGHRSVSWYQQTPGQGLQFLFEYFSETQRNKGNFPGRFSGRQFSNSRSEMNVSTLELGDSALYLCASSFGAQETQYFGPGTRLLVL.

The chain carries TRBV11-2 and TRBJ2-7; 7 bases line up with TRBD2. V dropped 5 bases and J dropped 2; count of bases not matched to a gene: 15. This CDR3 region has 17 residues. Germline V gives CDR1 SGHAT, CDR2 FQNNGV. CDR3 residues: CASSVPGGRAGAYEQYF. The CDR3 nucleotides are TGTGCCAGCAGCGTCCCCGGGGGGAGGGCCGGGGCCTACGAGCAGTACTTC.

The chain recombines TRBV10-2 with TRBJ2-7, with a possible D match to TRBD2 (6 bases). Germline CDR1 reads WSHSY; CDR2 reads SAAADI. CDR3 length equals 14 residues. V was trimmed by 8 bases and J by 0 bases, leaving 14 bases between them. CDR3 region: CASSGTQSSYEQYF. The DNA for the CDR3 is TGCGCCAGCTCAGGGACTCAAAGCTCCTACGAGCAGTACTTC.

As for this clone: Different DNA sequences within this sample yield the same CDR3. V usage is TRBV28 and J usage is TRBJ1-5; D not certain. Germline V gene sequence: CDR1 MDHEN, CDR2 SYDVKM. Deletions cut 2 bases from V and 7 bases from J, with 3 bases between. The CDR3 consists of 11 residues. The CDR3 sequence is CASSLGQPQHF. CDR3 nucleotides: TGTGCCAGCAGTTTAGGACAGCCCCAGCATTTT.

This chain joins TRBV2 and TRBJ2-5, with 8 bases aligning to TRBD2. The trim removed 6 bases at V and 3 bases at J, leaving 6 bases unmatched. The CDR3 spans 14 residues. CDR1 SNHLY and CDR2 FYNNEI come from the germline V gene. In DNA form, the CDR3 reads TGTGCCAGCAGCGTCGGGACTAGTAAAGAGACCCAGTACTTC. Protein: CASSVGTSKETQYF.